These T cell receptor beta chains were read from a single sample in a study of control samples from healthy donors and cancer patients. The protocol was immunoSEQ multiplex PCR, while the TCRdb copy is restricted to in-frame clones and leaves out a portion. The data show about 180,000 clones, approximately 90% seen once. The sequenced sample consisted of blood. The receptors come from a man aged 25 to 45 in good health. The CDR3 runs from the conserved cysteine through the conserved F or W. D genes are given only for firm matches. Size is stated for part of the rows, as once, few or many counts, or as a class when the clone is expanded.

-	-	TRBV2	TRBJ2-1	TGTGCCAGCAGTGAAACCTCAGGGGGGTACAATGAGCAGTTCTTC	CASSETSGGYNEQFF
TRBD2	-	TRBV9	TRBJ2-5	TGTGCCAGCAGCGTAGGGGCGGAGACTAGCGGACAAGAGACCCAGTACTTC	CASSVGAETSGQETQYF
TRBD1	once	TRBV5-4	TRBJ2-3	TGTGCCAGCAGCTCGGGGACAGGCACAGATACGCAGTATTTT	CASSSGTGTDTQYF
TRBD2	-	TRBV18	TRBJ2-7	TGTGCCAGCTCACCCGGAGGGGGACTAGTTACCTACGAGCAGTACTTC	CASSPGGGLVTYEQYF
-	once	TRBV3-1/TRBV3-2	TRBJ2-3	TGTGCCAGCAGCCCCCCCGCGGGGCGGGTGGGTACGCAGTATTTT	CASSPPAGRVGTQYF
-	-	TRBV24-1	TRBJ1-4	TGTGCCACCAGTGATTTGAGGGGGGGAAAACTGTTTTTT	CATSDLRGGKLFF
TRBD2	few	TRBV7-2	TRBJ2-3	TGTGCCAGCAGCCGCCTGGGCGGGGGGGCTCGGGATACGCAGTATTTT	CASSRLGGGARDTQYF
-	-	TRBV5-1	TRBJ1-5	TGCGCCAGCAGCTTGACAGGCTATAGCAATCAGCCCCAGCATTTT	CASSLTGYSNQPQHF
-	-	TRBV7-2	TRBJ1-5	TGTGCCAGCAGCTTAGATGGTCAGGGCAATCAGCCCCAGCATTTT	CASSLDGQGNQPQHF
-	-	TRBV24-1	TRBJ2-1	TGTGCCACCTCGACAGGAAACATGAATGAGCAGTTCTTC	CATSTGNMNEQFF
-	once	TRBV21-1	TRBJ2-7	TGTGCCAGCAGCAAAGGAAGGAGGGGAGTACAGTCCCCTTCCTACGAGCAGTACTTC	CASSKGRRGVQSPSYEQYF
TRBD1	-	TRBV2	TRBJ2-7	TGTGCCAGCAGTCTGGGACAGATAGCCTACGAGCAGTACTTC	CASSLGQIAYEQYF
-	-	TRBV24-1	TRBJ2-2	TGTGCCACCAGTGAAGAACGCCCCGGGGAGCTGTTTTTT	CATSEERPGELFF
TRBD1	once	TRBV12-5	TRBJ1-2	TGTGCTAGTGGCCGCGGACAGGGGGACGATGGCTACACCTTC	CASGRGQGDDGYTF
TRBD1	-	TRBV28	TRBJ2-6	TGTGCCAGCAGTTTATCCGGCAGGGGGCCCTCTGGGGCCAACGTCCTGACTTTC	CASSLSGRGPSGANVLTF
TRBD2	-	TRBV7-2	TRBJ2-7	TGTGCCAGCAGCTTAGCGCGGGGGGGATTCTACGAGCAGTACTTC	CASSLARGGFYEQYF
-	-	TRBV11-2	TRBJ1-3	TGTGCCAGCAGCGTTGGAAACACCATATATTTT	CASSVGNTIYF
-	-	TRBV7-2	TRBJ1-5	TGTGCCAGCAGCTCCCGGGTCCTTAATCAGCCCCAGCATTTT	CASSSRVLNQPQHF
-	-	TRBV5-4	TRBJ1-6	TGTGCCAGCAGCGAGGACACGACTTATAATTCACCCCTCCACTTT	CASSEDTTYNSPLHF
-	-	TRBV2	TRBJ1-2	TGTGCCAGCAGATTAGGGGCCTCCTATGGCTACACCTTC	CASRLGASYGYTF
-	-	TRBV18	TRBJ1-5	TGTGCCAGCTCACCGGGACAACCCGGGGTCGAACAGCCCCAGCATTTT	CASSPGQPGVEQPQHF
-	-	TRBV10-3	TRBJ2-2	TGTGCCATCAGCAGACAGGGAGGGTCCGGGGAGCTGTTTTTT	CAISRQGGSGELFF
TRBD2	-	TRBV27	TRBJ2-7	TGTGCCAGCAGTTTAGAGAGCGGGAGGCAATCCTCCTACGAGCAGTACTTC	CASSLESGRQSSYEQYF
TRBD1	-	TRBV6-4	TRBJ1-2	TGTGCCAGCAGCCGGGACAGGGGACTGGGTGGCTACACCTTC	CASSRDRGLGGYTF
-	few	TRBV19	TRBJ2-7	TGTGCCAGTCCTCACCGGGCTAGCCCCTACGAGCAGTACTTC	CASPHRASPYEQYF
TRBD2	-	TRBV9	TRBJ2-3	TGTGCCAGCAGCGTGAGTACAACCGGGACTAGCGGGGTTGAAACGCAGTATTTT	CASSVSTTGTSGVETQYF
-	once	TRBV30	TRBJ1-1	TGTGCCTGGAGTGTACGTAAAGGGTTGAGGACTGAAGCTTTCTTT	CAWSVRKGLRTEAFF
-	-	TRBV5-1	TRBJ1-1	TGCGCCAGCAGCCCTCCCAGTAGAGCGAACACTGAAGCTTTCTTT	CASSPPSRANTEAFF
TRBD1	-	TRBV18	TRBJ1-1	TGTGCCAGCTCACCCGGACAGGGTGGAGAGGGCACTGAAGCTTTCTTT	CASSPGQGGEGTEAFF
-	-	TRBV24-1	TRBJ1-1	TGTGCCACCAGTGATGGAGGGACTGAAGCTTTCTTT	CATSDGGTEAFF
-	-	TRBV12-3/TRBV12-4	TRBJ1-1	TGTGCCAGCAGTTTAAAGGGGGGCACTGAAGCTTTCTTT	CASSLKGGTEAFF
TRBD1	-	TRBV7-9	TRBJ1-2	TGTGCCAGCAAGCGGACAGGGGAAACGAGTGGCTACACCTTC	CASKRTGETSGYTF
-	-	TRBV7-2	TRBJ1-2	TGTGCCAGCAGCTTAGACAGTCTCTATGGCTACACCTTC	CASSLDSLYGYTF
TRBD2	-	TRBV29-1	TRBJ2-3	TGCAGCGTTGAGCGGGGGGGCAGAGATACGCAGTATTTT	CSVERGGRDTQYF
-	-	TRBV9	TRBJ1-5	TGTGCCAGCAGCGTAGGACTCGGGGGGCTCGGACAGCCCCAGCATTTT	CASSVGLGGLGQPQHF
-	-	TRBV5-1	TRBJ1-1	TGCGCCAGCAGCCAGGCTTCCCTTTTGGCTTTCTTT	CASSQASLLAFF
-	-	TRBV15	TRBJ1-5	TGTGCCACCAGCAGACAGGGAGCTACTCAGCCCCAGCATTTT	CATSRQGATQPQHF
-	-	TRBV10-3	TRBJ1-1	TGTGCCATCAGTGAGTCGGCTCAAATGAACACTGAAGCTTTCTTT	CAISESAQMNTEAFF
TRBD1	-	TRBV27	TRBJ2-7	TGTGCCAGCAGGTGGACAGGGGGAACCTACGAGCAGTACTTC	CASRWTGGTYEQYF
-	-	TRBV7-6	TRBJ1-4	TGTGCCAGCAGCTTAGTCGGCAGGGGAGTAACTAATGAAAAACTGTTTTTT	CASSLVGRGVTNEKLFF
TRBD1	-	TRBV7-8	TRBJ1-6	TGTGCCAGCAGCTTTTCCGGGACAGGGTCTAATTCACCCCTCCACTTT	CASSFSGTGSNSPLHF
TRBD1	-	TRBV19	TRBJ1-1	TGTGCCAGTAGTGCGGACAGGGGGACTGAAGCTTTCTTT	CASSADRGTEAFF
TRBD1	once	TRBV27	TRBJ2-2	TGTGCCAGCAGCCGGAGGGGGGACAGGGCGGGCACCGGGGAGCTGTTTTTT	CASSRRGDRAGTGELFF
-	once	TRBV12-5	TRBJ2-1	TGTGCTAGTGGTTTGTCCCTATCCGGGCACAACGGTGAGCAGTTCTTC	CASGLSLSGHNGEQFF